The clone carrying this T cell receptor beta chain has just a few counts. This specimen belongs to a study of blood T cell repertoires in COVID-19. This CDR3 is built from 14 residues. The V end lost 0 bases, the J end lost 1 base, and 6 bases lay between the germline ends. Germline loops: CDR1 MNHNY, CDR2 SVGAGI (reference sequence). Original processing methods: Using reference gene primer amplification, nucleated cell counts were estimated. Clones were sequenced by immunoSEQ multiplex PCR, and TCRdb holds only the in-frame ones, with some missing. V, J and clone size are taken as reported in that table, and D and trimming were inferred from the DNA itself. The sample contains over 50,000 clones, around 87% of which appear only once.

The J gene is TRBJ2-5, the V gene TRBV6-6; possibly TRBD1 for D (5 bases). This TCR came from a man aged 60 to 75 with acute or convalescent COVID-19. Sequenced material: peripheral blood. The CDR3 loop is CASSYSQVQETQYF. The CDR3 DNA reads TGTGCCAGCAGTTACTCACAGGTCCAAGAGACCCAGTACTTC.